The 21 T cell receptor beta chains reported below all come from one sample, sequenced in a study of cytomegalovirus exposure and HLA in healthy donors. PCR employed 60 Vbeta and 13 Jbeta primers. Profiled with immunoSEQ multiplex PCR; TCRdb holds only in-frame clones, not every one. Among 250,000 to 350,000 clones listed, about 75% were seen once. The specimen was PBMCs. The receptors come from a female donor in good health and CMV-seronegative.

The DNA for the CDR3 is TGTGCCAGCAGCTTAACGGGCGGGAGGGTAGACAATGAGCAGTTCTTC. It encodes CASSLTGGRVDNEQFF. V is TRBV11-2 and J is TRBJ2-1; 9 bases are shared with TRBD2. V shed 2 bases, J shed 5 bases, and the junction held 7 bases outside the gene matches. The CDR3 runs to 16 residues. Germline V CDR1 and CDR2: SGHAT, FQNNGV.

This sequence joins TRBV4-2 and TRBJ2-5, with D tentatively TRBD2 (6 bases). Germline V gene data show CDR1 as LGHNA and CDR2 as YNFKEQ. The CDR3 contains 17 residues. Trimming stripped 1 base from V and 2 bases from J, with 17 bases between. CDR3: CASSQVRVLAAQETQYF. The CDR3 DNA is TGTGCCAGCAGCCAAGTCAGGGTCTTAGCGGCACAAGAGACCCAGTACTTC.

The CDR3 loop is CASSRGLAGKETQYF. CDR3 bases: TGTGCCAGCAGCCGGGGACTAGCGGGAAAAGAGACCCAGTACTTC. The V call is TRBV11-3, the J call TRBJ2-5; TRBD2 matches at 13 bases. Trimming took 5 bases from V and 3 from J; bases not matched to a gene: 3. The CDR3 covers 15 residues. Germline V gives CDR1 SGHNT, CDR2 YENEEA.

The chain has TRBV28 and TRBJ2-1; D may be TRBD2 (6 bases). The CDR3 length is 14 residues. Per germline, CDR1 MDHEN and CDR2 SYDVKM. Deletions cut 6 bases from V and 3 bases from J, with 12 bases between. CDR3 region: CASSLPGSYNEQFF. The CDR3 DNA reads as TGTGCCAGCAGCCTCCCCGGGAGCTACAATGAGCAGTTCTTC. Full variable domain (missing parts from reference TRBV28 and TRBJ2-1): DVKVTQSSRYLVKRTGEKVFLECVQDMDHENMFWYRQDPGLGLRLIYFSYDVKMKEKGDIPEGYSVSREKKERFSLILESASTNQTSMYLCASSLPGSYNEQFFGPGTRLTVL.

The chain carries TRBV7-9 and TRBJ2-7; 8 bases are a match to TRBD1. J gave up 4 bases and V 5 bases, and 10 bases lay outside the gene matches. The CDR3 is 15 amino acids. The germline V gene has CDR1 SEHNR and CDR2 FQNEAQ (reference sequence). CDR3 amino acids: CASSIVGQGLYEQYF. The CDR3 DNA is TGTGCCAGCAGCATCGTAGGACAGGGTCTATACGAGCAGTACTTC.

A single count supports this clone. This rearrangement joins TRBV2 to TRBJ1-2, with 7 bases aligning to TRBD1. Per germline, CDR1 SNHLY and CDR2 FYNNEI. CDR3 length: 13 amino acids. V dropped 5 bases and J dropped 5; count of bases not matched to a gene: 5. The CDR3 nucleotides are TGTGCCAGCAGTCCAGGGACAGAGTATGGCTACACCTTC. It translates to CASSPGTEYGYTF.

J is TRBJ1-4 and V is TRBV5-1; D gene unclear. CDR1 and CDR2 (germline): SGHRS, YFSETQ. This CDR3 spans 15 amino acids. The V and J ends lost 5 bases and 4 bases respectively, with 15 bases between them. CDR3 region: CASRVVGQFNEKLFF. In nucleotides, the CDR3 is TGCGCCAGCAGAGTTGTTGGGCAGTTTAATGAAAAACTGTTTTTT.

The V call is TRBV2, the J call TRBJ1-5, with a possible D match to TRBD1 (6 bases). Germline V gene lookup returns CDR1 SNHLY and CDR2 FYNNEI. The CDR3 totals 15 residues. Trimming took off 6 bases at V and 2 bases at J, with 14 bases between the two ends. CDR3 in DNA: TGTGCCAGCAGGGGGGGCGGGGGAGGCAATCAGCCCCAGCATTTT. Its protein is CASRGGGGGNQPQHF.

V and J are TRBV5-6 and TRBJ1-2; TRBD1 aligns across 10 bases. The germline gives CDR1 SGHDT, CDR2 YYEEEE. With V trimmed by 3 bases and J by 4 bases, 3 bases remained unmatched. This CDR3 region has 14 residues. CDR3 sequence (DNA): TGTGCCAGCAGCTCGGACAGGGGGACCTATGGCTACACCTTC. Its translation: CASSSDRGTYGYTF. Filled out from reference TRBV5-6 and TRBJ1-2, the complete variable domain reads DAGVTQSPTHLIKTRGQQVTLRCSPKSGHDTVSWYQQALGQGPQFIFQYYEEEERQRGNFPDRFSGHQFPNYSSELNVNALLLGDSALYLCASSSDRGTYGYTFGSGTRLTVV.

This chain links TRBV4-1 with TRBJ1-4; no definite D call. Germline CDR1 and CDR2: MGHRA and YSYEKL. The V end was cut by 1 base, the J end by 3 bases, with 6 bases between. The CDR3 is made up of 14 amino acids. CDR3 bases: TGCGCCAGCAGCCAAGCACGAGCTAATGAAAAACTGTTTTTT. It specifies CASSQARANEKLFF.

CDR3 sequence: CASSPDRDWGYTF. CDR3 DNA: TGTGCCAGCTCACCCGACAGGGATTGGGGCTACACCTTC. This chain joins TRBV18 and TRBJ1-2; 7 nucleotides line up with TRBD1. Trimming at V came to 3 bases and at J to 8 bases, leaving 6 bases not matched to a gene. The CDR3 extends over 13 amino acids. Germline-derived CDR1 and CDR2 are KGHSH and LQKENI.

This sequence joins TRBV6-5 and TRBJ2-7; TRBD2 matches 9 bases. J was trimmed by 4 bases and V by 5 bases; bases with no gene match: 6. The CDR3 is 14 residues long. Germline loops: CDR1 MNHEY, CDR2 SVGAGI. This CDR3 reads CASSRGGREYEQYF. In DNA, the CDR3 is TGTGCCAGCAGTCGGGGCGGGAGGGAATACGAGCAGTACTTC.

The V and J genes are TRBV19 and TRBJ2-1, with 8 bases lining up with TRBD2. Looked up from germline, CDR1 is LNHDA and CDR2 is SQIVND (reference sequence). CDR3 size: 15 residues. J gave up 6 bases and V 10 bases, and 14 bases lay outside the gene matches. Here the CDR3 DNA reads TGTGCCACCTCGACGGCGGGAGGTTCCCCCAATGAGCAGTTCTTC. Translated: CATSTAGGSPNEQFF.

The chain employs TRBV5-1 and TRBJ2-1; 11 bases are shared with TRBD2. The J segment lost 7 bases and the V segment lost 2 bases, leaving 5 bases of the junction unmatched. The CDR3 runs 15 residues. Per germline, CDR1 SGHRS and CDR2 YFSETQ. The CDR3 DNA sequence: TGCGCCAGCAGCTTAATAGCGGGAGGGGGTAATGAGCAGTTCTTC. Protein: CASSLIAGGGNEQFF.

The chain joins TRBV9 to TRBJ2-3; D perhaps matches TRBD2 (5 bases). V was shortened by 1 base and J by 6 bases, with 18 bases between the two germline ends. The CDR3 loop spans 16 amino acids. Germline V gene sequence: CDR1 SGDLS, CDR2 YYNGEE. The CDR3 sequence: CASSVRLRSNVDTQYF. For the CDR3, the DNA is TGTGCCAGCAGCGTAAGACTAAGAAGTAATGTGGATACGCAGTATTTT.

The genes are TRBV27 and TRBJ1-3, with 9 bases matching TRBD1. V shed 5 bases and J 2 bases; nucleotides not matched to a gene: 4. The CDR3 loop spans 15 amino acids. Germline V gene lookup returns CDR1 MNHEY and CDR2 SMNVEV (reference sequence). The CDR3 loop reads CASSTGTGTGNTIYF. As DNA, the CDR3 is TGTGCCAGCAGTACCGGGACAGGGACTGGAAACACCATATATTTT.

V gene TRBV28 combines with J gene TRBJ2-7, with TRBD2 matching over 10 bases. V lost 8 bases and J lost 3; bases outside the gene matches: 4. Germline V gene data show CDR1 as MDHEN and CDR2 as SYDVKM. The CDR3 is 13 amino acids. CDR3: CASAGTSDYEQYF. The CDR3 DNA reads as TGTGCCAGCGCCGGGACTAGCGACTACGAGCAGTACTTC.

The V call is TRBV5-6, the J call TRBJ1-5, with D perhaps TRBD1 (5 bases). V lost 1 base, J lost 5 bases, and 13 bases lay in between. In germline, CDR1 is SGHDT, CDR2 YYEEEE. The CDR3 extends over 15 amino acids. CDR3 region: CASSLQGRVDQPQHF. CDR3 bases: TGTGCCAGCAGCTTGCAAGGCAGGGTAGATCAGCCCCAGCATTTT.

V usage is TRBV6-1 and J usage is TRBJ1-1; D perhaps matches TRBD1 (5 bases). V lost 6 bases to trimming and J lost 0 bases, with 14 bases between them. Germline CDR1 and CDR2: MNHNS and SASEGT. This CDR3 has 15 amino acids. CDR3 nucleotides: TGTGCCAGCAGATCGGAGGGGACGATGAACACTGAAGCTTTCTTT. Its protein product is CASRSEGTMNTEAFF.

Only a few counts were recorded for this clone. This chain uses TRBV6-6 with TRBJ2-7, with D unresolved. Germline CDR1 MNHNY, CDR2 SVGAGI (reference sequence). The CDR3 has 13 residues. V lost 6 bases to trimming and J lost 1 base, with 10 bases between them. The CDR3 bases are TGTGCCAGCAGGGATCCTAGATCCTACGAGCAGTACTTC. Residues: CASRDPRSYEQYF.

This chain's CDR3 is CASSQDRGEAYTF. CDR3 DNA sequence: TGTGCCAGCAGCCAAGACAGGGGGGAAGCCTACACCTTC. V is TRBV7-8 and J is TRBJ1-2, with 9 bases fitting TRBD1. The CDR3 is 13 residues long. Looked up from germline, CDR1 is SGHVS and CDR2 is FQNEAQ. Losses at the gene ends were 5 bases for V and 10 bases for J; bases not matched to a gene: 8.